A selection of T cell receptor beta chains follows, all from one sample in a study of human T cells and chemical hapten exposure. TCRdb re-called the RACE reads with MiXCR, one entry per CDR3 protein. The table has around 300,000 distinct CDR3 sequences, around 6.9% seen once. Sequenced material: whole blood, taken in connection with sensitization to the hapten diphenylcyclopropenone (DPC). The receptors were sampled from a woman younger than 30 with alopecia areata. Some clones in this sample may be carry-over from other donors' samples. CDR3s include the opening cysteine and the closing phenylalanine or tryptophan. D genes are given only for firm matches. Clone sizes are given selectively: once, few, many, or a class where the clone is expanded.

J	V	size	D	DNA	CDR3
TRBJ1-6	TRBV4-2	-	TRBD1	TGTGCCAGCAGCCAAGGGTTCCGGACAGGGAATTCACCCCTCCACTTT	CASSQGFRTGNSPLHF
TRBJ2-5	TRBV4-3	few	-	TGCGCCAGCAGCCAAGCACCCGAGGTGGGGGAGACCCAGTACTTC	CASSQAPEVGETQYF
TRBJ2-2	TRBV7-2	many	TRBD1	TGTGCCAGCAGAGGGACAGGGAACACCGGGGAGCTGTTTTTT	CASRGTGNTGELFF
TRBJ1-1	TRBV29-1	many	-	TGCAGCGGCGCGGGTCGGGCAGGGGCCAGCACTGAAGCTTTCTTT	CSGAGRAGASTEAFF
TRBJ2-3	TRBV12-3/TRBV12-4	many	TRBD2	TGTGCCAGCAGTTCTTTAGCGGGCAAGACAGATACGCAGTATTTT	CASSSLAGKTDTQYF
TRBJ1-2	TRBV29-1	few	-	TGCAGCGTTATAAGCCAGGGTTTGTATGGCTACACCTTC	CSVISQGLYGYTF
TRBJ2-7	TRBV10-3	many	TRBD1	TGTGCCATCAGCACCGGGACAGATTACGAGCAGTACTTC	CAISTGTDYEQYF
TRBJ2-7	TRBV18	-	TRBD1	TGTGCCAGCTCACCGCAACAGGGGGCCTACGAGCAGTACTTC	CASSPQQGAYEQYF
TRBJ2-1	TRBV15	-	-	TGTGCCACCAGCAGTTTTGATATGGAGTCCTACAATGAGCAGTTCTTC	CATSSFDMESYNEQFF
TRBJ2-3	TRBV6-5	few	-	TGTGCCAGCAGTTACTTCTCTTCGGGACTGACCAACACAGATACGCAGTATTTT	CASSYFSSGLTNTDTQYF
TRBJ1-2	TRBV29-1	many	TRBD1	TGCAGCGTTGAAGGGGAACGGGGACAGATCAGCTCTGGCTACACCTTC	CSVEGERGQISSGYTF
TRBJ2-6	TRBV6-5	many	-	TGTGCCAGCAGTCGCCCCCCGGGGGCGGAAGGGGCCAACGTCCTGACTTTC	CASSRPPGAEGANVLTF
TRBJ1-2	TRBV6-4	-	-	TGTGCCAGCAGTGCCGAGGGGGGCCAGGACTATGGCTACACCTTC	CASSAEGGQDYGYTF
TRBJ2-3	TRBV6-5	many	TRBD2	TGTGCCAGCAGTCGTGGGACTAGCGGGGCTGTAGATACGCAGTATTTT	CASSRGTSGAVDTQYF
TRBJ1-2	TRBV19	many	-	TGTGCCAGTACGGAAAGTAACTCGGGCTATGGCTACACCTTC	CASTESNSGYGYTF
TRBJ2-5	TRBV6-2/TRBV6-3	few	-	TGTGCCAGCAGTCTCCAGGCCGGGCCCAAAGAGACCCAGTACTTC	CASSLQAGPKETQYF
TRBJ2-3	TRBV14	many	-	TGTGCCAGCAGCCAAGCAGTACCGTTTACTAGCACAGATACGCAGTATTTT	CASSQAVPFTSTDTQYF
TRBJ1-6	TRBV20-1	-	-	TGCAGTGCGGACAGCGCACGTTCTAATTCACCCCTCCACTTT	CSADSARSNSPLHF
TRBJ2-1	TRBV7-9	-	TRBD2	TGTGCCAGCACCCACCCGGGTAGCGGGGAATTGCAGTTCTTC	CASTHPGSGELQFF
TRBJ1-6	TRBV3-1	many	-	TGTGCCAGCAGCCCCAGTAGTAGCTCCTATAATTCACCCCTCCACTTT	CASSPSSSSYNSPLHF
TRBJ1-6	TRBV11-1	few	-	TGTGCCAGCAGCTTCTACTCCAATTCACCCCTCCACTTT	CASSFYSNSPLHF
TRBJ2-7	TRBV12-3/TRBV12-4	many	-	TGTGCCAGCAGTCTCCAGACAGCCTACGAGCAGTACTTC	CASSLQTAYEQYF
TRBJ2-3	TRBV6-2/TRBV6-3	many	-	TGTGCCAGCAGACAGGGATTCAGCACAGATACGCAGTATTTT	CASRQGFSTDTQYF
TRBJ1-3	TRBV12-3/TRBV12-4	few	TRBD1	TGTGCCAGCAGTAAACAGGGGGCAAATGGAAACACCATATATTTT	CASSKQGANGNTIYF
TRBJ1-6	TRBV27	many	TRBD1	TGTGCCAGCAGTTTACAGGGGGATAATTCACCCCTCCACTTT	CASSLQGDNSPLHF
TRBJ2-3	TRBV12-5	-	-	TGTGCTAGTGGTTTCTCGGCGGGGACCCTTAGCACAGATACGCAGTATTTT	CASGFSAGTLSTDTQYF
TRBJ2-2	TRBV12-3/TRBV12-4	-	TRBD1	TGTGCCAGCACCCGCGACAGGGGTACAGATGCCGGGGAGCTGTTTTTT	CASTRDRGTDAGELFF
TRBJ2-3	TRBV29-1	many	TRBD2	TGCAGCGTTGAGGGGTTAGCGGGGGGCAGAGATACGCAGTATTTT	CSVEGLAGGRDTQYF
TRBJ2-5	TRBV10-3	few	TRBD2	TGTGCCATCGAGCGGGGGAAGGGGGAAGACCAAGAGACCCAGTACTTC	CAIERGKGEDQETQYF
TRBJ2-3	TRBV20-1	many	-	TGCAGTGCATCCCTAGGGGATACGCAGTATTTT	CSASLGDTQYF
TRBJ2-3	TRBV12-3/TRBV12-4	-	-	TGTGCCAGCAGTCCCCCGGTACCGGGTACGCAGTATTTT	CASSPPVPGTQYF
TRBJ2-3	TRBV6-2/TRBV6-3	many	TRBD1	TGTGCCAGCAGTGAGAGTACCGGGACAGGGGCAGATACGCAGTATTTT	CASSESTGTGADTQYF
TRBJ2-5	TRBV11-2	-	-	TGTGCCAGCAGCTGGAGCCGGGACGAGCAAGAGACCCAGTACTTC	CASSWSRDEQETQYF
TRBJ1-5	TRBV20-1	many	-	TGCAGTGCTAGAGGGGCAGGTCAGCCCCAGCATTTT	CSARGAGQPQHF
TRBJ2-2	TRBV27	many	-	TGTGCCAGCAGTCGCGGGGTGCAAACCGGGGAGCTGTTTTTT	CASSRGVQTGELFF
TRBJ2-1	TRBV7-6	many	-	TGTGCCAGCAGCTTAGTGGCAGAGGGAGAGCAGTTCTTC	CASSLVAEGEQFF
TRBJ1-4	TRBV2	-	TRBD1	TGTGCCAGCACCAGGGACAGAAATAATGAAAAACTGTTTTTT	CASTRDRNNEKLFF
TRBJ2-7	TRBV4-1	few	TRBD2	TGCGCCAGCAGCCAAGATTCGGGGACTAGGGAGCAGTACTTC	CASSQDSGTREQYF
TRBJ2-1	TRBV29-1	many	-	TGCAGCGTTGAAGCACCTGGGGGAGATGAGCAGTTCTTC	CSVEAPGGDEQFF
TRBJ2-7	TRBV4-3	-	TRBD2	TGCGCCAGCAGCCAAGATCGGGGGGGCCGCTATGACGAGCAGTACTTC	CASSQDRGGRYDEQYF
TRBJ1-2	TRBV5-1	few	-	TGCGCCAGCAGCGGGCGACTTCCCTATGGCTACACCTTC	CASSGRLPYGYTF
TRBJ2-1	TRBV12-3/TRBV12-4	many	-	TGTGCCAGCAAAGAGAACAATGAGCAGTTCTTC	CASKENNEQFF
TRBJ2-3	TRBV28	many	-	TGTGCCAGCAGTTTAGTTTGGGATACGCAGTATTTT	CASSLVWDTQYF
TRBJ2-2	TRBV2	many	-	TGTGCCAGCAGTGAATTGAGTGGATTGAACACCGGGGAGCTGTTTTTT	CASSELSGLNTGELFF
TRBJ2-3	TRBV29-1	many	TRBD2	TGCAGCGTTGAAGATCTCCCAGCGGGGGCCCAACGCAGCACAGATACGCAGTATTTT	CSVEDLPAGAQRSTDTQYF
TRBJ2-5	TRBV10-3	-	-	TGTGCCATCAGTTCGGGTCAAGAGACCCAGTACTTC	CAISSGQETQYF
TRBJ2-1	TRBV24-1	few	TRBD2	TGTGCCACCAGTGATGCTCGGACTAGCGGGGGGGCTGCCTACAATGAGCAGTTCTTC	CATSDARTSGGAAYNEQFF
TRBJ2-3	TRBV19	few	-	TGTGCCAGTGCGGCGGCTGGGCTCGATACGCAGTATTTT	CASAAAGLDTQYF
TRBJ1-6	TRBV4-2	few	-	TGTGCCAGCAGCCAAGATTATCAATATAATTCACCCCTCCACTTT	CASSQDYQYNSPLHF
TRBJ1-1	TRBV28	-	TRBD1	TGTGCCAGCAGTTCGGGACAGCTGAACACTGAAGCTTTCTTT	CASSSGQLNTEAFF
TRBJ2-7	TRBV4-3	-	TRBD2	TGCGCCAGCAGCGAATATGACGGCGGGGGATACGAGCAGTACTTC	CASSEYDGGGYEQYF
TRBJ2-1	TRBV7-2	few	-	TGTGCCAGCAGCCCGTCTAGACTAGTGCATGAGCAGTTCTTC	CASSPSRLVHEQFF